The source of this TCR beta chain is a study of identical twins. This CDR3 is built from 16 residues. Losses at the gene ends were 2 bases for V and 2 bases for J; bases not matched to a gene: 7. The V gene's germline CDR1 is SGHDN and CDR2 FVKESK. Of note for this clonotype: The antigen is undetermined.

A universal primer site came from template switching; cDNA carried unique molecular identifiers. TCRdb reanalysed the 5' RACE reads using MiXCR and keeps one entry per CDR3 protein. Among some 500,000 distinct CDR3 sequences, 9.6% were seen once, and the ten largest hold 2.5% to 3%. Points from the study as a whole: Models predicted less out-of-frame TCR alpha sharing in monozygotic twins than was found. Beta out-of-frame sequences showed weaker excess twin sharing. Conclusions were drawn cross-sectionally by statistical analysis, without following the same donors.

These same data were also listed under a study on yellow fever vaccine responses in identical twins.

The receptor's source is a young woman in good health. Sequenced material: PBMCs. The chain employs TRBV14 and TRBJ1-2; 8 nucleotides agree with TRBD1. The CDR3 nucleotides are TGTGCCAGCAGCCAAAGGACAGGGCGATTAAACTATGGCTACACCTTC. Its protein is CASSQRTGRLNYGYTF.